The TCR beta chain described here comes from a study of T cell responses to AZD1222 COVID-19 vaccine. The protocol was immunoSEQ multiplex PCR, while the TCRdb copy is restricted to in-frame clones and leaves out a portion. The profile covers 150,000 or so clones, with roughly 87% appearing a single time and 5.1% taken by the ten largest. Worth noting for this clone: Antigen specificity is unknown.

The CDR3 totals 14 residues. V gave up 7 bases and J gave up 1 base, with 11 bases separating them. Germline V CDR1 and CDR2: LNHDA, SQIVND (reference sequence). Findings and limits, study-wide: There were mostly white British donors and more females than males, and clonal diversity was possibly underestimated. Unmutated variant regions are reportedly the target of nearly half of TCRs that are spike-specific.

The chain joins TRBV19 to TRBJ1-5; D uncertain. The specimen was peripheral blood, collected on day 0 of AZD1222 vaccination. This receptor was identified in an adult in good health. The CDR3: CASKEYSSNQPQHF. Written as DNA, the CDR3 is TGTGCCAGTAAGGAGTACTCGAGCAATCAGCCCCAGCATTTT.